This T cell receptor beta chain was documented in a study of TET2 disruption in CD19-targeted CAR T cells (dated by TCRdb to between 2018 and 2020). In the study overall: The number of samples was determined by the original clinical trial design and by which samples were available, and no additional inclusion criteria were applied.

The treatment or condition label, read with the paper, signifies: autologous CTL019 cells: CD19 CAR with 4-1BB and CD3 zeta domains. The CD19 CAR incorporated TCR zeta and 4-1BB costimulatory signaling domains. T cells for CTL019 manufacturing were collected from peripheral blood by leukapheresis. The DNeasy Blood and Tissue Kit was used to extract genomic DNA from pre-infusion T cells, peripheral blood, or sorted post-infusion T cells. Findings and caveats that apply to the study as a whole: The conclusions about the patient's CAR T cells were based on extensive analysis of only one subject.

About this clone itself: What antigen it recognizes has not been identified.

The immunoSEQ assay was used to perform TCR beta chain deep sequencing. In the original analysis: Only productive TCR beta rearrangements were used to compute clonotype frequencies. TCRdb retrieved this table from immuneACCESS and kept in-frame rearrangements only. Not all clones are present; in checked studies, unresolved V genes account for under half, and no reason is known for the remainder. The D gene and trimming were derived from the DNA, and the V and J assignments and clone size from that table. The record for this sample contains 20,000 to 30,000 clones. The top ten hold approximately 2% of the sample. This sequence originates from a man between 65 and 85 years old with chronic lymphocytic leukemia. The sample in question was CD8- CAR+ T cells sorted from cultured blood T cells, obtained for CD19 CAR T cell therapy. The cell subset or site label for this specimen denotes: CD8-negative CAR-positive T cells from the infusion product.

The part of the CDR3 DNA that was read is TGTGCCAGCGGAGGGCACGGAGAGACT. Its product reads: CASGGHGET. The entire CDR3 protein is CASGGHGETQYF. The chain joins TRBV14 to TRBJ2-4; the best D guess is TRBD2, with 6 bases matching. The missing CDR3 end, 3 residues past where the read stops, is filled in from the germline J gene. Its CDR3 holds 12 amino acids, cysteine through phenylalanine. Part of the CDR3 DNA is given, 27 bases translated from base 1. The germline V gene encodes CDR1 SGHDN and CDR2 FVKESK.